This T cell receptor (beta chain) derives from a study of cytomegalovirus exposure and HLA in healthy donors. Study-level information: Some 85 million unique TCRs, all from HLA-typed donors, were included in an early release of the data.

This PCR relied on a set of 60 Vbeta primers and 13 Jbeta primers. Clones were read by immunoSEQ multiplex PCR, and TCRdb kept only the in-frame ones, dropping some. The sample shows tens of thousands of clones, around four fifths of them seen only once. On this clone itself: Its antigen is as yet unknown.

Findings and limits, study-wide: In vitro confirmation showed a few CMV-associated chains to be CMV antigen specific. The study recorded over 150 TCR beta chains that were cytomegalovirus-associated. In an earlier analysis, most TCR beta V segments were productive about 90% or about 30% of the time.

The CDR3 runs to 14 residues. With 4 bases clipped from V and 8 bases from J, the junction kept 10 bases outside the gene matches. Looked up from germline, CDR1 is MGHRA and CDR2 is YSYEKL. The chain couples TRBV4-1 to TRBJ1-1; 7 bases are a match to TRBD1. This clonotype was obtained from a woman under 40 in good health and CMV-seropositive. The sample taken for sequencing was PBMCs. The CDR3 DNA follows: TGCGCCAGCAGCCGCATAGGGACAGCTGCCGAAGCTTTCTTT. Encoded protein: CASSRIGTAAEAFF.